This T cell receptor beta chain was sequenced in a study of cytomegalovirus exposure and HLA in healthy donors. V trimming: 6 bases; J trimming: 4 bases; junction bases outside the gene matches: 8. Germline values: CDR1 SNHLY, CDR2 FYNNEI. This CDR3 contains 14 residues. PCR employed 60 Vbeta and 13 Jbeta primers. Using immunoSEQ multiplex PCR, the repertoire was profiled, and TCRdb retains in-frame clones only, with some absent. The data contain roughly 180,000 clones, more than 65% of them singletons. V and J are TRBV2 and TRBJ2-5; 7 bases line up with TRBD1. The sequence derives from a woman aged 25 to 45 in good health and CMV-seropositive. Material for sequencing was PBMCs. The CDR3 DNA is TGTGCCAGCAGGGGACAGAGGTACGGAGAGACCCAGTACTTC. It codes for CASRGQRYGETQYF. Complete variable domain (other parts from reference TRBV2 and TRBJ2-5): EPEVTQTPSHQVTQMGQEVILRCVPISNHLYFYWYRQILGQKVEFLVSFYNNEISEKSEIFDDQFSVERPDGSNFTLKIRSTKLEDSAMYFCASRGQRYGETQYFGPGTRLLVL.